This T cell receptor (beta chain) appears in the sequencing data of a study of beta chain features in type 1 diabetes. Since all of the isolated RNA was reverse transcribed, expressed TCRB transcripts were what got sequenced. Measured with immunoSEQ multiplex PCR; TCRdb has only the in-frame clones, and not every one. The sample includes hundreds of thousands of clones, less than 15% seen only once; the top ten take about 6.6%. The CDR3 is 14 amino acids. V lost 6 bases and J 5 bases, leaving 16 bases between the germline ends. The chain recombines TRBV23-1 with TRBJ2-5; a possible D gene is TRBD2 (6 bases). TRBV23-1 is filed as an ORF, its function uncertain. The sample consisted of central memory CD4+ T cells from blood. This clonotype originated in a man aged 30 to 45 in good health. CDR3 protein: CASSQEGRGETQYF. CDR3 coding DNA: TGCGCCAGCAGCCAAGAGGGACGGGGGGAGACCCAGTACTTC.